The clone carrying this T cell receptor (beta chain) has a handful of counts. This specimen belongs to a study of cytomegalovirus exposure and HLA in healthy donors. The donors were part of the validation cohort, which consisted of about 130 subjects and was separate from the first cohort of around 620 subjects. CDR3 size: 13 residues. The germline V gene encodes CDR1 SGHRS and CDR2 YFSETQ. V lost 3 bases to trimming and J lost 6 bases, with 13 bases between them. Profiling relied on immunoSEQ multiplex PCR, and the TCRdb table lists in-frame clones only, not all of them. The sample lists fewer than 250,000 clones; around 87% were seen once.

The chain recombines TRBV5-1 with TRBJ2-7; possibly TRBD1 for D (6 bases). This TCR was sampled from a man younger than 30 in good health and CMV-seronegative. Sequencing was carried out using PBMCs. The CDR3 nucleotides read TGCGCCAGCAGCTGGGAACAGGGACGCGAGCAGTACTTC. It specifies CASSWEQGREQYF.